The clone carrying this T cell receptor beta chain was detected only once. The germline CDR1 and CDR2 sequences are WNHNN and SYGVQD (reference sequence). Trimming cost V 6 bases and J 3 bases, with 18 bases left between them. The CDR3 spans 16 residues. These data come from a study of blood T cell repertoires in COVID-19. For the study at large: Donors in the United States, Italy and Spain gave samples during acute or convalescent COVID-19. T cells, B-cell-depleted T cells, or PBMCs supplied cDNA or gDNA.

Methods used by the authors: Reference gene primer amplification yielded estimated nucleated cell counts. Sequenced by immunoSEQ multiplex PCR; TCRdb stores in-frame clones only, minus some. The V and J calls and clone size were taken over from that table, and D and trimming were inferred from the DNA. This table holds 20,000 to 25,000 clones, 86% found once. The chain combines TRBV10-1 with TRBJ1-5, with a possible D match to TRBD1 (5 bases). Source material: peripheral blood. The TCR originated in a human donor with active COVID-19. The donor label of this sample is uncertain. The CDR3 region is CASSARGGEANQPQHF. The CDR3 DNA sequence: TGCGCCAGCAGCGCCCGGGGGGGGGAGGCCAATCAGCCCCAGCATTTT.